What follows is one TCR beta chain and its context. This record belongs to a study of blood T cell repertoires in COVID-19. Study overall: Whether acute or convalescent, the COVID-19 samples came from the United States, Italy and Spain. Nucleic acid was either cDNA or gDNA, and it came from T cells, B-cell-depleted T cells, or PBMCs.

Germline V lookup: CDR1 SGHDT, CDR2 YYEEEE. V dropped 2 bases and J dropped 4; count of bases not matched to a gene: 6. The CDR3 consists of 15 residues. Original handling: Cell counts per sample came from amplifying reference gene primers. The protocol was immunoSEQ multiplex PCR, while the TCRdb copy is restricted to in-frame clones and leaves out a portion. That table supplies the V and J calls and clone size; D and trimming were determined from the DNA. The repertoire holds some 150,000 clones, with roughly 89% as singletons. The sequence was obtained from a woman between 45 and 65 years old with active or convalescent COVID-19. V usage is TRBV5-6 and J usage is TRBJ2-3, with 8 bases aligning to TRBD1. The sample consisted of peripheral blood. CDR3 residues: CASSLGRGRPDTQYF. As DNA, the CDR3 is TGTGCCAGCAGCTTAGGCAGGGGGCGTCCAGATACGCAGTATTTT.